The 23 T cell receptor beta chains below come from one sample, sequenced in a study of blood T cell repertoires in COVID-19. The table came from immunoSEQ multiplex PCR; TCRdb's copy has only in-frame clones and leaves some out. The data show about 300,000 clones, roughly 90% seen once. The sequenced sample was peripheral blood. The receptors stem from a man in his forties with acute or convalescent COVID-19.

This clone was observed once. The CDR3 bases are TGTGCCAGTAGTATAGATCTATTTGCCCAAGATAACTATGGCTACACCTTC. This gives the protein CASSIDLFAQDNYGYTF. The V and J genes are TRBV19 and TRBJ1-2; D ambiguous. Germline V gives CDR1 LNHDA, CDR2 SQIVND (reference sequence). V lost 0 bases to trimming and J lost 1 base, with 15 bases between them. CDR3 length: 17 amino acids.

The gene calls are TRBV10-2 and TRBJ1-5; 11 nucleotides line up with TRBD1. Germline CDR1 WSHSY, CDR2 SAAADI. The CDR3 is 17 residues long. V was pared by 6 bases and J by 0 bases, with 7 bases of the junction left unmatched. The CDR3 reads CASSPGQGVYSNQPQHF. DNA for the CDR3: TGCGCCAGCAGCCCGGGACAGGGGGTCTATAGCAATCAGCCCCAGCATTTT.

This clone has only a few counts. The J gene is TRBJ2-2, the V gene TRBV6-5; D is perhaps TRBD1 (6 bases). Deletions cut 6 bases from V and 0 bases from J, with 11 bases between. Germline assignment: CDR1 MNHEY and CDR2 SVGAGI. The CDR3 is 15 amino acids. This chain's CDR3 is CASRTGTTNTGELFF. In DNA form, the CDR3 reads TGTGCCAGCAGGACCGGGACAACGAACACCGGGGAGCTGTTTTTT.

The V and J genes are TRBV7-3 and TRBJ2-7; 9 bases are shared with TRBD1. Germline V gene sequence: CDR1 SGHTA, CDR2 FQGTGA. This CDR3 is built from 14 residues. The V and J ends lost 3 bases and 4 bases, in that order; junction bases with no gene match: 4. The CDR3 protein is CASSFTGGRYEQYF. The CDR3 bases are TGTGCCAGCAGCTTCACAGGGGGCCGGTACGAGCAGTACTTC.

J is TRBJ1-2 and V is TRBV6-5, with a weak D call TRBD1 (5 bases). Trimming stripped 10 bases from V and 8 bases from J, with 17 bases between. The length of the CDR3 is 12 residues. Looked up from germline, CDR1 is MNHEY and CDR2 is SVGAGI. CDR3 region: CAIGGTERGYTF. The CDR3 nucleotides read TGTGCCATCGGGGGGACTGAGCGGGGCTACACCTTC.

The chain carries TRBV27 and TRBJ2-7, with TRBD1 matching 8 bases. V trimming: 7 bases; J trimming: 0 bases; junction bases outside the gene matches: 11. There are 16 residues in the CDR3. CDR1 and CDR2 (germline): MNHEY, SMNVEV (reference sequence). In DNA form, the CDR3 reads TGTGCCAGCACCCCCCTGGGGGACAGGAGCTCCTACGAGCAGTACTTC. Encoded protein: CASTPLGDRSSYEQYF.

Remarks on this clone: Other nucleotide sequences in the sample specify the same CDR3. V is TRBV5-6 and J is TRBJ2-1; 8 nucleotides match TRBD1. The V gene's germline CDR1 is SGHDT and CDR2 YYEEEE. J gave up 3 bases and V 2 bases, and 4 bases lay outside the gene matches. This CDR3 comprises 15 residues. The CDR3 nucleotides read TGTGCCAGCAGCTTCCGAGACAGGGGCTACAATGAGCAGTTCTTC. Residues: CASSFRDRGYNEQFF.

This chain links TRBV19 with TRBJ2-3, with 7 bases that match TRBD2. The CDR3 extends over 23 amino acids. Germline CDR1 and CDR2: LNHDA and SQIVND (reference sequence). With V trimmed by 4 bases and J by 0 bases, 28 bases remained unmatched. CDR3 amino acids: CASSKGLPLTGVLAGKSTDTQYF. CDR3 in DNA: TGTGCCAGTAGTAAAGGTCTTCCCTTGACTGGGGTGTTAGCGGGTAAGAGCACAGATACGCAGTATTTT.

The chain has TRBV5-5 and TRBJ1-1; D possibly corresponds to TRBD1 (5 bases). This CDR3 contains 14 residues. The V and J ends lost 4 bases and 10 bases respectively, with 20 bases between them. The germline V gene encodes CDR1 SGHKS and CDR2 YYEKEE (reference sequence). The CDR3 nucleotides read TGTGCCAGCAGCCCCGGCAGGGCCTATTTAGGAGCTTTCTTT. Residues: CASSPGRAYLGAFF.

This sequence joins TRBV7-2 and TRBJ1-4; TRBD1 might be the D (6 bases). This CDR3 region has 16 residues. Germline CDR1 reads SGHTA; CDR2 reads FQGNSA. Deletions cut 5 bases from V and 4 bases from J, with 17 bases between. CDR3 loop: CASSPWTDSYNEKLFF. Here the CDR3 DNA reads TGTGCCAGCAGCCCCTGGACAGATAGTTATAATGAAAAACTGTTTTTT.

DNA for the CDR3: TGTGCCAGCAGTGGGGGGAGCGGGGAAGATACGCAGTATTTT. It encodes CASSGGSGEDTQYF. This chain connects TRBV6-2 or TRBV6-3 to TRBJ2-3, with 7 positions matching TRBD2. Germline V CDR1 and CDR2: MNHEY, SVGEGT. V lost 5 bases, J lost 5 bases, and 7 bases stayed unmatched. CDR3 length: 14 amino acids.

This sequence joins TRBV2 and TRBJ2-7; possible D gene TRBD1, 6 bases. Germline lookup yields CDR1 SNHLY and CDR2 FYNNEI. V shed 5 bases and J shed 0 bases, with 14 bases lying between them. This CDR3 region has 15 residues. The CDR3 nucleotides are TGTGCCAGCAGTAGAGGGACACTGAGCTCCTACGAGCAGTACTTC. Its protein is CASSRGTLSSYEQYF.

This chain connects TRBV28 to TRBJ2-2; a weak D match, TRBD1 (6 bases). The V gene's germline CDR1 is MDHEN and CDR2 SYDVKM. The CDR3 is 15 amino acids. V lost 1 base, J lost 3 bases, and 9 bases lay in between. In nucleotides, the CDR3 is TGTGCCAGCAGTTTATTGGACAGTTACACCGGGGAGCTGTTTTTT. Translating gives CASSLLDSYTGELFF.

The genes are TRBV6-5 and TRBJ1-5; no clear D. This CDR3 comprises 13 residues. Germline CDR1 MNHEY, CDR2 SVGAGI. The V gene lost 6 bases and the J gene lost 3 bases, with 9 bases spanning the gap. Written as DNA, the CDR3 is TGTGCCAGCAGAGACATTTTCAATCAGCCCCAGCATTTT. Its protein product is CASRDIFNQPQHF.

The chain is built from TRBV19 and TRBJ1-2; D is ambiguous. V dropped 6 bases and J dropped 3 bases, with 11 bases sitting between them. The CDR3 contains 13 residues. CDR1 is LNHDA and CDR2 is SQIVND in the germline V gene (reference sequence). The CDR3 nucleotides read TGTGCCAGTAGCCGTCAGCAGGACTATGGCTACACCTTC. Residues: CASSRQQDYGYTF.

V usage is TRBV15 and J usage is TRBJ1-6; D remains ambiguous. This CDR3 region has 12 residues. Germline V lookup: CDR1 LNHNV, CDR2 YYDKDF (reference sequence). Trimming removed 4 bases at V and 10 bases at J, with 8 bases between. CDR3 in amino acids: CATSMIQSPLHF. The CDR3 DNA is TGTGCCACCAGCATGATACAATCACCCCTCCACTTT.

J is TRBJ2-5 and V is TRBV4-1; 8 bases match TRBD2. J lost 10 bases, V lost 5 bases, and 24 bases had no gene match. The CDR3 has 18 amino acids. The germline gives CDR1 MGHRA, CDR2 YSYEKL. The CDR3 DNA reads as TGCGCCAGCAGCGTTGGAACAGGAGCGGGGGCCGGGGGTTCTCGCCAGTACTTC. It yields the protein CASSVGTGAGAGGSRQYF.

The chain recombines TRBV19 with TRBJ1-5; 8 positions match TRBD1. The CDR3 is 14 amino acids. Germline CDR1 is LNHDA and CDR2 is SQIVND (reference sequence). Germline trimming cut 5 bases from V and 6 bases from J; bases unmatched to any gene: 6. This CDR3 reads CASSSDRVGQPQHF. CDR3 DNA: TGTGCCAGTAGTTCGGACAGGGTGGGTCAGCCCCAGCATTTT.

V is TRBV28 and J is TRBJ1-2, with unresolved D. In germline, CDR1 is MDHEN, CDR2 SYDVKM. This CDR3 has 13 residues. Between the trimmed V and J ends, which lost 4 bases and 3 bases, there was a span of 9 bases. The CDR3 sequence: CASSSLPDYGYTF. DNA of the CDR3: TGTGCCAGCAGTTCGCTCCCAGACTATGGCTACACCTTC.

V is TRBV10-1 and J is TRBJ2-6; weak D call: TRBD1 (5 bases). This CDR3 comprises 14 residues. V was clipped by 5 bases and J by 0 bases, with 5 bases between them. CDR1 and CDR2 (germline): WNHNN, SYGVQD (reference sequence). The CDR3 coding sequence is TGCGCCAGCAGTAGGGGCTCTGGGGCCAACGTCCTGACTTTC. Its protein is CASSRGSGANVLTF.

CDR3 sequence reads: CASSLGATGLGTEAFF. The DNA of the CDR3 is TGTGCCAGCAGCTTAGGGGCCACAGGGTTGGGCACTGAAGCTTTCTTT. This chain joins TRBV7-2 and TRBJ1-1; TRBD1 might be the D (6 bases). V was cut by 1 base and J by 4 bases, with 16 bases left in between. The CDR3 has 16 amino acids. CDR1 is SGHTA and CDR2 is FQGNSA in the germline V gene.

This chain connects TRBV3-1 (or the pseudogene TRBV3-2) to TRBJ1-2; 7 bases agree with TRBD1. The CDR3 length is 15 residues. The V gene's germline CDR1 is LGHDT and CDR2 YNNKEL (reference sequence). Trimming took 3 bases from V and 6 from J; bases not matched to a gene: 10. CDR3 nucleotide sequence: TGTGCCAGCAGCCATTTAGACAGGGACGGGGATGGCTACACCTTC. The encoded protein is CASSHLDRDGDGYTF.

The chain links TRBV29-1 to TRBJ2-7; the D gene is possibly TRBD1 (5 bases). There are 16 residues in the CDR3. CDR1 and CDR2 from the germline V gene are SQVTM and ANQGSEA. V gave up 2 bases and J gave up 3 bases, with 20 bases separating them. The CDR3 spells CSVERDSGSPFYEQYF. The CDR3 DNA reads TGCAGCGTTGAACGCGATTCAGGGTCCCCCTTCTACGAGCAGTACTTC.